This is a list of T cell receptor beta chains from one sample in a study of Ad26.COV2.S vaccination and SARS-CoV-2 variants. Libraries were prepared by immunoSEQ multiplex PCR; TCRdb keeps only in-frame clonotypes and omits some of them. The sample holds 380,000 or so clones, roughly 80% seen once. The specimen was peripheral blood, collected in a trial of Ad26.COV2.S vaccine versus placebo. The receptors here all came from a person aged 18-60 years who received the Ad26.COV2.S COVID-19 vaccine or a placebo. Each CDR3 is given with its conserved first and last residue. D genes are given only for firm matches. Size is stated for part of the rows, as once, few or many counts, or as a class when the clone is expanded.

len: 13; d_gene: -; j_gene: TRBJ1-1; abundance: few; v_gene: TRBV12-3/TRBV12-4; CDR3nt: TGTGCCAGCAGTTTCGGCAGGGACACTGAAGCTTTCTTT; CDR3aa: CASSFGRDTEAFF
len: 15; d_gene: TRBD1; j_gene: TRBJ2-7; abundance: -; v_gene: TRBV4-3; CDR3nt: TGCGCCAGCAGCCAAGGACAGGGCCTTGGCTACGAGCAGTACTTC; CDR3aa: CASSQGQGLGYEQYF
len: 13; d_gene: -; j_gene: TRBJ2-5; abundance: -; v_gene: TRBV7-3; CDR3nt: TGTGCCAGCAGCTTACGCCCTCTGGAGACCCAGTACTTC; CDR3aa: CASSLRPLETQYF
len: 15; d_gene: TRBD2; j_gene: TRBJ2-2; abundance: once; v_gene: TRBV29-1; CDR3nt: TGCAGCGTTGAGGCTAGCGGGAGTACCACCGGGGAGCTGTTTTTT; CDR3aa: CSVEASGSTTGELFF
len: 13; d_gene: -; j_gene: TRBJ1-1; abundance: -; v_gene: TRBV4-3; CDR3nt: TGCGCCAGCAGCCAAGGGGGGTTGACTGAAGCTTTCTTT; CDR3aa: CASSQGGLTEAFF
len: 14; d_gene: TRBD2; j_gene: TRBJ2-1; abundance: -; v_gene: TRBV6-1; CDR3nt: TGTGCCAGCAGTGAACCAACGGGAGGCGGTGAGCAGTTCTTC; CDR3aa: CASSEPTGGGEQFF
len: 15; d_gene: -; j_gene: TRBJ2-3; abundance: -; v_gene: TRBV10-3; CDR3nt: TGTGCCATCAGTGCCCGGGCCGGTCCAGGAGATACGCAGTATTTT; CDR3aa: CAISARAGPGDTQYF
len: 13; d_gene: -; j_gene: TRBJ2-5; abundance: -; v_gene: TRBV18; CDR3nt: TGTGCCAGCTCCCTAAATGGGGCAGAGACCCAGTACTTC; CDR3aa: CASSLNGAETQYF
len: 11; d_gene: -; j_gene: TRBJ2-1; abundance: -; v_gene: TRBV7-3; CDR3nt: TGTGCCAGCAGATCCCCGGTTGAGCAGTTCTTC; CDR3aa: CASRSPVEQFF
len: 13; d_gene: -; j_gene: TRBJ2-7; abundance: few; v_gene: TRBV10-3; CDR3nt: TGTGCCAGCTCCCAGGGGGGCTCCTACGAGCAGTACTTC; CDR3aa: CASSQGGSYEQYF
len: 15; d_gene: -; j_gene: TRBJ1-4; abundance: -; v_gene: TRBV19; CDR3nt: TGTGCCAGTAGTATAGAACAAACCTCTGGTGAAAAACTGTTTTTT; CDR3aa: CASSIEQTSGEKLFF
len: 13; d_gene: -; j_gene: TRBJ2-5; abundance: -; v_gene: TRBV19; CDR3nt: TGTGCCAGTAGTATAGGTTTGAGGTGGACCCAGTACTTC; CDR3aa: CASSIGLRWTQYF
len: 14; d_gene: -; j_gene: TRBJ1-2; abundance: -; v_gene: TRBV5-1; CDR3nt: TGCGCCAGCAGTGAGATATCTCAAATAGGGGGCTACACCTTC; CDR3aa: CASSEISQIGGYTF
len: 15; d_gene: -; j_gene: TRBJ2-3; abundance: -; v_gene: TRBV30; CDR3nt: TGTGCCTGGAGTCACCGACCGGGACCTACAGATACGCAGTATTTT; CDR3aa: CAWSHRPGPTDTQYF
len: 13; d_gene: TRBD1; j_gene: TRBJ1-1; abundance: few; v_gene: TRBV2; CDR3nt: TGTGCCAGCACCCAGGGGGTAGCCACTGAAGCTTTCTTT; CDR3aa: CASTQGVATEAFF
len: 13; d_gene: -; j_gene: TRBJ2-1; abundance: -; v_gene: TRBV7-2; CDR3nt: TGTGCCAGCAGCTTAGCCCCCCGGACTGAGCAGTTCTTC; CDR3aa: CASSLAPRTEQFF
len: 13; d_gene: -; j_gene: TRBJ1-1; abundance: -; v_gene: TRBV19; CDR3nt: TGTGCCAGTAGTCCCAGGGGATACACTGAAGCTTTCTTT; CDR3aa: CASSPRGYTEAFF
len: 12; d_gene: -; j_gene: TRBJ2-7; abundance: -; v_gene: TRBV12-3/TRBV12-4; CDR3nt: TGTGCCACCCTACCAAGGGGGAGCGAGCAGTACTTC; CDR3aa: CATLPRGSEQYF
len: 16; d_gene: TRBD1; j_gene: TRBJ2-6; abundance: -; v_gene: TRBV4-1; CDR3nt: TGCGCCAGCTCCGGGACAGGGCTTGGCGGGGCCAACGTCCTGACTTTC; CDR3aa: CASSGTGLGGANVLTF
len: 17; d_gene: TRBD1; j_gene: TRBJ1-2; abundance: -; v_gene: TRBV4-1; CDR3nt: TGCGCCAGCAGCCATGAGCTACAGGGGGCGGGGAGCAATGGCTACACCTTC; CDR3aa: CASSHELQGAGSNGYTF
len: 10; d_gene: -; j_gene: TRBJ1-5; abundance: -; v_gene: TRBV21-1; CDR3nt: TGCGCTGGGGGAAGGCAGCCCCAGCATTTT; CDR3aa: CAGGRQPQHF
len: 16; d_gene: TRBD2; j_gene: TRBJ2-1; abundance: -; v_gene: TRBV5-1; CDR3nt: TGCGCCAGCAGCTTGCTCACTAGCGGGGGGGGCAATGAGCAGTTCTTC; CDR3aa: CASSLLTSGGGNEQFF
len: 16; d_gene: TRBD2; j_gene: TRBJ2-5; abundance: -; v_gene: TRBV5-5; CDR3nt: TGTGCCAGCAGCTTGGGTTCCAGCGGGAGGGGGGAGACCCAGTACTTC; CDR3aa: CASSLGSSGRGETQYF
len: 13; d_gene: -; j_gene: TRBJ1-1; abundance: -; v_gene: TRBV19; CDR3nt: TGTGCCAGTATGGGCCAGCTGAACACTGAAGCTTTCTTT; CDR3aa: CASMGQLNTEAFF
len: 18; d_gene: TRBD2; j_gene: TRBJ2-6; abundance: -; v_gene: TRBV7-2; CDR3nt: TGTGCCAGCAGCCCCCGGGGGGGCGCGGGTTCCGGGGCCAACGTCCTGACTTTC; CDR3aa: CASSPRGGAGSGANVLTF
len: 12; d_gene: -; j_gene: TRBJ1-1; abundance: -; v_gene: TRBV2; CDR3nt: TGTGCCAGCAGGCCTGGGAGAGCTGAAGCTTTCTTT; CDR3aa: CASRPGRAEAFF
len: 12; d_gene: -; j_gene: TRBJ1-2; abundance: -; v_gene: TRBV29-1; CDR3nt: TGCAGCGTTGAGGGACATAACTATGGCTACACCTTC; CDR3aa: CSVEGHNYGYTF
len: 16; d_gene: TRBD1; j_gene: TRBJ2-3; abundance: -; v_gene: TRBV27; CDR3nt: TGTGCCAGCAGTTTGTTGGGACAGGGATTTGCAGATACGCAGTATTTT; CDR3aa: CASSLLGQGFADTQYF
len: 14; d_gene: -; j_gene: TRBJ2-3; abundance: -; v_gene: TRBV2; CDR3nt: TGTGCCAGCAGTGCCCAGCGGGGCACAGATACGCAGTATTTT; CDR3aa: CASSAQRGTDTQYF
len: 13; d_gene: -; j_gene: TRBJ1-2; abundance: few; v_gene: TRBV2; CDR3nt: TGTGCCAGCGATCCGACTGCCAACTATGGCTACACCTTC; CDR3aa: CASDPTANYGYTF
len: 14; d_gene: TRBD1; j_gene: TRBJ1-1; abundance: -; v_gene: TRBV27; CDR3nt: TGTGCCAGCAGTAAACAGGGGGTGAACACTGAAGCTTTCTTT; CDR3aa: CASSKQGVNTEAFF
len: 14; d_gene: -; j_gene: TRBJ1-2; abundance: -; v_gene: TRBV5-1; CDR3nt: TGCGCCAGCAGCTTGATGGGACAAGACTATGGCTACACCTTC; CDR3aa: CASSLMGQDYGYTF
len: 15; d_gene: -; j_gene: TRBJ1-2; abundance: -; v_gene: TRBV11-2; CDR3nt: TGTGCCAGCAGCCCATTCCAGGGGAGGGGCTATGGCTACACCTTC; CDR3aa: CASSPFQGRGYGYTF
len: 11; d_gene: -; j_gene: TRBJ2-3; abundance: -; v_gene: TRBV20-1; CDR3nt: TGCAGTGCTAGTGTAGCAGATACGCAGTATTTT; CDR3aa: CSASVADTQYF
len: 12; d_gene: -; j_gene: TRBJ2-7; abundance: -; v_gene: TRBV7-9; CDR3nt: TGTGCCAGCAGCTTAGCAGGAATCGAGCAGTACTTC; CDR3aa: CASSLAGIEQYF
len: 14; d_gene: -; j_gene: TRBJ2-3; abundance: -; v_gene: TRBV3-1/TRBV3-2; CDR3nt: TGTGCCAGCAGCCAATGGACTAACACAGATACGCAGTATTTT; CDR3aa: CASSQWTNTDTQYF
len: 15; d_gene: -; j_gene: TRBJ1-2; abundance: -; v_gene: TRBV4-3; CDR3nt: TGCGCCAGCAGCCAAGAACCCTTTGGGAACTATGGCTACACCTTC; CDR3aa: CASSQEPFGNYGYTF
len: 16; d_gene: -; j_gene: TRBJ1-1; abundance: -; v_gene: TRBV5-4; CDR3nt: TGTGCCAGCAGCTTGTACTCGGGCAGGAGGAACACTGAAGCTTTCTTT; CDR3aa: CASSLYSGRRNTEAFF
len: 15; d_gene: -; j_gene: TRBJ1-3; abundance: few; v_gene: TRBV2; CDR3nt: TGTGCCAGCAGGGAGGACTTATTCTCTGGAAACACCATATATTTT; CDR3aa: CASREDLFSGNTIYF
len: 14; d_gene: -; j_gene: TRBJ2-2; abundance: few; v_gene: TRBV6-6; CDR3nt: TGTGCCAGCAGGGACGGGGGGCGGACCGGGGAGCTGTTTTTT; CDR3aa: CASRDGGRTGELFF
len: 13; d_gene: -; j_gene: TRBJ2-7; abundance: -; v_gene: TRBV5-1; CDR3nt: TGCGCCAGCAGCATCAACGGATACTACGAGCAGTACTTC; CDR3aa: CASSINGYYEQYF
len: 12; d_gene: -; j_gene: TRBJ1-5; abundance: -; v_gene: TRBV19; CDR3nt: TGTGCCAGTAGTATGGTATTGCAGCCCCAGCATTTT; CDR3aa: CASSMVLQPQHF
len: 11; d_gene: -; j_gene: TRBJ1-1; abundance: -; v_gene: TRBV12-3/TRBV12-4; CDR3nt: TGTGCCAGCAGGGGGGGTACTGAAGCTTTCTTT; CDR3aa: CASRGGTEAFF
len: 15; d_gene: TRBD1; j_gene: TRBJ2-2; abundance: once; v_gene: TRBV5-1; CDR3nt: TGCGCCAGCAGCTTGGTCCCCAGGGGGACCGGGGAGCTGTTTTTT; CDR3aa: CASSLVPRGTGELFF
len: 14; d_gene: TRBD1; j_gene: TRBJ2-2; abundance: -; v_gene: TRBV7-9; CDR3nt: TGTGCCAGCAGCTGGGCGACAGGGACCGGGGAGCTGTTTTTT; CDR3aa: CASSWATGTGELFF
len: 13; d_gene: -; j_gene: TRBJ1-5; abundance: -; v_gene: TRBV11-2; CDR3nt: TGTGCCAGCAGCTGGACTAGCAATCAGCCCCAGCATTTT; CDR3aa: CASSWTSNQPQHF
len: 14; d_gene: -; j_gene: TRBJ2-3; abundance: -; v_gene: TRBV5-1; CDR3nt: TGCGCCAGCAGCTTTGAAGTCGGGCGGGCCGCCACCCATTTT; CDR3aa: CASSFEVGRAATHF
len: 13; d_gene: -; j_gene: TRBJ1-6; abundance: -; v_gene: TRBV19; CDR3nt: TGTGCCAGTAGTATTGATATCCTTTCACCCCTCCACTTT; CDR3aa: CASSIDILSPLHF
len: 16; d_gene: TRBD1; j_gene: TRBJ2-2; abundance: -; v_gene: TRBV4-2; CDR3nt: TGTGCCAGCAGCCAGATCAGGGACAGGGGCACCGGGGAGCTGTTTTTT; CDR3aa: CASSQIRDRGTGELFF